Sequencing of this T cell receptor beta chain was carried out in a study of blood T cells in healthy people across ages (dated by TCRdb to between 2014 and 2016). With respect to the entire study: In model experiments, roughly one uniquely barcoded TCR beta cDNA molecule per two T cells was captured by template switching. To track age-related changes in TCR beta repertoire diversity, the study relied on deep sequencing normalized with unique cDNA molecular identifiers. The donors were divided into four age groups: young (average approximately 17 years), middle-aged (approximately 41), aged (approximately 64) and long-lived (about 90). To avoid experimental bias, donors of different ages were distributed randomly across sequencing lanes. For two donors (one aged 18 to 30 and one aged 80 or older), the study analyzed two additional independent replicas of 1 million unique cDNA reads from the same blood draw. Results the study describes overall, beyond this receptor: Compared with the aged group, the long-lived group had more naive CD4+ T cells, fewer expanded clones and increased TCR diversity, suggesting age selection. Observed TCR beta diversity per million T cells fell roughly linearly with age, and a significant reduction was already apparent by age around 40. Bulk unsorted PBMC profiling prevented conclusive comparison of naive and antigen-experienced compartments. Because donor CMV infection status was unknown, age-related changes in expanded clonotypes were potentially confounded. Observed TCR beta diversity correlated strongly with the percentage of naive T cells measured by flow cytometry. Estimates of total diversity based on one million sequenced T cells were considered lower bounds and underestimates.

A note on this clonotype: Which antigen it targets is not known. Base qualities are not at hand, and no much larger clone is one base apart.

Systemically healthy Caucasian individuals from Russia, 39 in total and aged roughly 6 to 95 years, were included as donors. Roughly 9.5 milliliters of peripheral blood were drawn from each donor into EDTA-treated Vacutainer tubes. PBMCs were isolated by Ficoll-Paque density-gradient centrifugation, with at least 6.5 million obtained per sample. Trizol reagent was used to extract total RNA from PBMCs, with at least 5.5 micrograms per sample. Naive CD45RAhigh/CD27high T cell percentages were measured by flow cytometry on a PBMC aliquot from every donor. The CDR3 has 16 amino acids, counting the end cysteine and phenylalanine. The sequence is cut down to CDR3 DNA, 48 bases in frame from base 1. V is cut by 0 bases and J by 3 bases, and the space between the germline ends is 10 bases. From a lookup of the germline V gene, CDR1 and CDR2 are SGHRS and YFSETQ. The library was made by 5' RACE. The sequencer listed for this sample is Illumina HiSeq 2500. A second PCR of 7 to 11 cycles was performed with a sample-barcoded 5' primer and a J-beta primer mix. A unique molecular identifier was introduced onto each TCR beta cDNA molecule by a template-switch 5' adaptor carrying 12 random nucleotides. At least 2.5 million CDR3-containing paired-end reads were obtained from each sample. First-strand cDNA synthesis was performed from all RNA using the Mint cDNA synthesis kit, with priming by a TRBC-specific oligonucleotide. Following uracil-DNA glycosylase treatment, a first 18-cycle PCR with universal primers M1SS and BC2_uni_R was performed on all cDNA. The original pipeline was this. For normalization, 1 million high-quality reads were randomly selected from each sample, with every read carrying a distinct molecular identifier. Reads with shared molecular identifiers were discarded instead of being binned into consensus sequences. MiTCR, run with a Q25 quality threshold and the strictest error-elimination algorithm, handled CDR3 identification, clonotype clustering and error correction. A nonparametric unseen species model with Euler transformation was used to estimate a lower bound on total TCR beta diversity. The public reads were reprocessed in TCRdb via fastp at Q25 and MiXCR, keeping in-frame beta chains. Merged by CDR3 protein, the rows form single entries marked with the most common genes and DNA. TCRdb, not the original authors, processed these V and J calls. The sample includes around 800,000 distinct CDR3 sequences, with around 68% observed a single time. The ten largest clones take up 28% of the sample.

This sequence uses TRBV5-1 and TRBJ2-6; matching of 6 bases hints at TRBD1 as the D gene. This receptor was taken from a man in his thirties or forties in good health. The specimen sequenced was blood. The CDR3 protein is CASSLEGVSGANVLTF. The nucleotide sequence is TGCGCCAGCAGCTTGGAGGGGGTTAGTGGGGCCAACGTCCTGACTTTC.